The 3 T cell receptor beta chains in this list originate from one sample, sequenced in a study of blood T cells in healthy people across ages. Then a second PCR, running roughly 7 to 11 cycles, was carried out with a sample-barcoded 5' primer and a J-beta primer mix. TCRdb used MiXCR to reprocess the 5' RACE reads, holding one entry per CDR3 protein. The sample records about 780,000 distinct CDR3 sequences, about a quarter being singletons. These data also featured in a second study, about T cells of mothers and their children.

Sequenced: blood. The receptors were gathered from a boy aged 5-17 years in good health.

This clonotype turned up a few times. V gene TRBV7-9 combines with J gene TRBJ2-3, with D maybe TRBD2 (6 bases). Per germline, CDR1 SEHNR and CDR2 FQNEAQ (reference sequence). The CDR3 has 16 amino acids. V shed 1 base and J shed 4 bases, with 15 bases lying between them. The CDR3, as DNA: TGTGCCAGCAGCTTAGTAGCGGCGGGCCCCTCAGATACGCAGTATTTT. It encodes CASSLVAAGPSDTQYF.

The rearrangement joins TRBV7-9 to TRBJ2-5; D may be TRBD1 or TRBD2 (5 bases each). Per the germline V gene, CDR1 is SEHNR and CDR2 is FQNEAQ (reference sequence). With 1 base removed from V and 5 bases from J, the gap between germline ends came to 11 bases. CDR3 size: 14 residues. The DNA for the CDR3 is TGTGCCAGCAGCTTAGGGATAGGGGAGGAGACCCAGTACTTC. It translates to CASSLGIGEETQYF.

This clonotype occurred a few times. This rearrangement joins TRBV5-1 to TRBJ2-7, with 9 bases that match TRBD1. After removal of 3 bases from V and 5 bases from J, the junction contained 3 bases not matched to a gene. The CDR3 is made up of 13 amino acids. Germline CDR1 reads SGHRS; CDR2 reads YFSETQ. The chain's CDR3 is CASSWGDRDEQYF. The CDR3 DNA follows: TGCGCCAGCAGCTGGGGGGACAGGGACGAGCAGTACTTC.